What follows are 27 T cell receptor beta chains derived from one specimen sequenced in a study of response to subunit inactivated influenza vaccine. TCRdb passed the RT-PCR reads through MiXCR, listing each CDR3 protein once. The sample lists 600,000 to 850,000 distinct CDR3 sequences, around 15% seen once, with 6.5% to 8% in the top ten. The sequences come from PBMCs from blood, collected around 15 days before vaccination. The receptors stem from a man aged 45-65 years who received an inactivated influenza vaccine.

This clonotype was seen a few times. The rearrangement links TRBV19 to TRBJ2-2, with 8 bases fitting TRBD1. The CDR3 is 15 amino acids. With V trimmed by 10 bases and J by 4 bases, 11 bases remained unmatched. Germline lookup yields CDR1 LNHDA and CDR2 SQIVND (reference sequence). CDR3 in DNA: TGTGCCACTAGGTTAGGACAGGGACTCACCGGGGAGCTGTTTTTT. Translation gives CATRLGQGLTGELFF.

This sequence joins TRBV27 and TRBJ1-6; possibly TRBD1 for D (6 bases). CDR3 length: 16 residues. CDR1 MNHEY and CDR2 SMNVEV come from the germline V gene (reference sequence). V dropped 10 bases and J dropped 6 bases, with 22 bases sitting between them. CDR3: CATRGFLRGPNSPLHF. The CDR3 region has the DNA TGTGCCACCAGAGGTTTTCTCAGGGGACCTAATTCACCCCTCCACTTT.

This clonotype was detected only a few times. V and J are TRBV5-1 and TRBJ2-5; tentative D call: TRBD2 (6 bases). CDR1 is SGHRS, CDR2 YFSETQ, per germline. The CDR3 length is 15 residues. V was trimmed by 3 bases and J by 3 bases, leaving 15 bases between them. The CDR3 region has the DNA TGCGCCAGCAGCTCTGCCGGGACTCAAAAAGAGACCCAGTACTTC. It translates to CASSSAGTQKETQYF.

This clonotype showed up many times. The chain couples TRBV28 to TRBJ2-3; 9 bases are shared with TRBD1. The germline CDR1 and CDR2 sequences are MDHEN and SYDVKM. There are 15 residues in the CDR3. V lost 0 bases to trimming and J lost 4 bases; unmatched junction nucleotides: 2. The CDR3 region is CASSLWGQGPDTQYF. CDR3 sequence (DNA): TGTGCCAGCAGTTTATGGGGACAGGGCCCAGATACGCAGTATTTT.

This clonotype was picked up many times. This chain links TRBV20-1 with TRBJ1-2; tentatively, D is TRBD1 (5 bases). V was clipped by 0 bases and J by 0 bases, with 5 bases between them. The CDR3 has 13 amino acids. The germline gives CDR1 DFQATT, CDR2 SNEGSKA (reference sequence). The CDR3 protein is CSARETANYGYTF. The CDR3 coding sequence is TGCAGTGCTAGAGAGACAGCTAACTATGGCTACACCTTC.

This clonotype was found a few times. The J gene is TRBJ1-2, the V gene TRBV6-1; no reliable D call. Trimming removed 1 base at V and 5 bases at J, with 11 bases between. Germline V gene lookup returns CDR1 MNHNS and CDR2 SASEGT. This CDR3 spans 14 amino acids. The CDR3 spells CASSEGRQLYGYTF. CDR3 DNA: TGTGCCAGCAGTGAAGGGCGTCAGTTGTATGGCTACACCTTC.

This clonotype was seen many times. V and J are TRBV7-2 and TRBJ1-5; D uncertain. Germline lookup yields CDR1 SGHTA and CDR2 FQGNSA. This CDR3 contains 15 residues. V dropped 5 bases and J dropped 9 bases, with 20 bases sitting between them. CDR3 sequence: CASSLKAGLVGPQHF. CDR3 DNA sequence: TGTGCCAGCAGCCTGAAAGCGGGCCTAGTAGGGCCCCAGCATTTT.

The chain recombines TRBV6-1 with TRBJ2-3; 7 nucleotides line up with TRBD1. The V gene end was trimmed by 8 bases and the J gene end by 1 base; junction bases not matched to a gene: 9. The CDR3 extends over 15 amino acids. Germline V gene data show CDR1 as MNHNS and CDR2 as SASEGT. The CDR3 nucleotides read TGTGCCAGCCCAGGGGGAAGTTTACGCACAGATACGCAGTATTTT. The encoded protein is CASPGGSLRTDTQYF.

This clonotype was seen at least ten times. This chain connects TRBV4-2 to TRBJ1-4; maybe TRBD1 (6 bases). CDR3 length equals 15 residues. Trimming left V 3 bases short and J 8 bases short, with 16 bases between. The germline V gene has CDR1 LGHNA and CDR2 YNFKEQ. CDR3 sequence (DNA): TGTGCCAGCAGCCAGAACAGGGAAGTGAGCGAAAAACTGTTTTTT. It specifies CASSQNREVSEKLFF.

This clonotype was seen just once. The rearrangement joins TRBV20-1 to TRBJ2-5; 9 bases match TRBD1. J was trimmed by 4 bases and V by 6 bases; bases with no gene match: 12. The CDR3 is 15 residues long. Germline V lookup: CDR1 DFQATT, CDR2 SNEGSKA (reference sequence). CDR3 sequence reads: CSATLGQGTRETQYF. The CDR3 DNA follows: TGCAGTGCAACTCTGGGACAGGGAACCCGAGAGACCCAGTACTTC.

This clonotype showed up just a few times. V is TRBV7-2 and J is TRBJ2-3; unclear D gene. This CDR3 comprises 18 residues. V gave up 0 bases and J gave up 4 bases, with 20 bases separating them. CDR1 SGHTA and CDR2 FQGNSA come from the germline V gene. For the CDR3, the DNA is TGTGCCAGCAGCTTAGCTGGGTCGATAGGGTTTCTTCCAGATACGCAGTATTTT. Its protein product is CASSLAGSIGFLPDTQYF.

This chain uses TRBV4-3 with TRBJ1-2; D remains unclear. CDR3 length equals 14 residues. Germline V gene lookup returns CDR1 LGHNA and CDR2 YSLEER. The V gene lost 0 bases and the J gene lost 7 bases, with 12 bases spanning the gap. The CDR3 nucleotides are TGCGCCAGCAGCCAAGATCGGATGCCTCTTGGCTACACCTTC. Its protein is CASSQDRMPLGYTF.

The chain employs TRBV5-1 and TRBJ1-1; D perhaps matches TRBD1 (5 bases). CDR1 is SGHRS, CDR2 YFSETQ, per germline. CDR3 length: 16 amino acids. V was shortened by 4 bases and J by 4 bases, with 20 bases between the two germline ends. In nucleotides, the CDR3 is TGCGCCAGCAGCCCCGGGACCATCCAACGTGGCACTGAAGCTTTCTTT. The encoded protein is CASSPGTIQRGTEAFF. Filled out from reference TRBV5-1 and TRBJ1-1, the complete variable domain reads KAGVTQTPRYLIKTRGQQVTLSCSPISGHRSVSWYQQTPGQGLQFLFEYFSETQRNKGNFPGRFSGRQFSNSRSEMNVSTLELGDSALYLCASSPGTIQRGTEAFFGQGTRLTVV.

The chain joins TRBV20-1 to TRBJ2-3; 10 nucleotides match TRBD2. The CDR3 extends over 13 amino acids. From germline, CDR1 is DFQATT and CDR2 SNEGSKA (reference sequence). The V gene end was trimmed by 5 bases and the J gene end by 6 bases; junction bases not matched to a gene: 5. CDR3 coding DNA: TGCAGTGCTTCCAGCGGGGGGGGCGATACGCAGTATTTT. It codes for CSASSGGGDTQYF.

A few counts support this clonotype. The CDR3 reads CSVAMSYNEQFF. The CDR3 bases are TGCAGCGTGGCTATGTCCTACAATGAGCAGTTCTTC. The chain couples TRBV29-1 to TRBJ2-1; D unclear. The V end was cut by 6 bases, the J end by 1 base, with 7 bases between. The CDR3 extends over 12 amino acids. Per the germline V gene, CDR1 is SQVTM and CDR2 is ANQGSEA.

J is TRBJ2-3 and V is TRBV24-1, with D perhaps assigned TRBD1 or TRBD2 (5 bases each). This CDR3 spans 15 amino acids. Trimming shortened V by 6 bases and J by 5 bases, and 17 bases separated the two germline ends. Per the germline V gene, CDR1 is KGHDR and CDR2 is SFDVKD. The CDR3 loop is CATSPRDPLGDTQYF. CDR3 bases: TGTGCCACCAGTCCCCGGGACCCATTGGGAGATACGCAGTATTTT.

CDR3: CASSPHLRDSYEQYF. CDR3 in DNA: TGTGCCAGCAGCCCGCACCTCCGGGACTCCTACGAGCAGTACTTC. The chain couples TRBV9 to TRBJ2-7, with a possible D match to TRBD2 (5 bases). V lost 4 bases and J 0 bases, leaving 14 bases between the germline ends. CDR3 length: 15 amino acids. Germline V CDR1 and CDR2: SGDLS, YYNGEE.

A few counts support this clonotype. The chain carries TRBV20-1 and TRBJ2-3; a possible D gene is TRBD1 (6 bases). V was trimmed by 6 bases and J by 3 bases, leaving 22 bases between them. Germline V gene sequence: CDR1 DFQATT, CDR2 SNEGSKA (reference sequence). The CDR3 loop spans 16 amino acids. The CDR3 nucleotides are TGCAGTGCGATCCACTATTCTGGACAGCTAACAGATACGCAGTATTTT. Translated, it gives CSAIHYSGQLTDTQYF.

The V and J genes are TRBV4-3 and TRBJ2-1; D gene unclear. V was cut by 1 base and J by 5 bases, with 12 bases left in between. CDR1 LGHNA and CDR2 YSLEER come from the germline V gene. The CDR3 contains 15 residues. CDR3 DNA: TGCGCCAGCAGCCAAGCTCCGATACAAGACAATGAGCAGTTCTTC. It translates to CASSQAPIQDNEQFF.

This clonotype was observed at least ten times. The chain carries TRBV29-1 and TRBJ2-2; D is uncertain. The germline CDR1 and CDR2 sequences are SQVTM and ANQGSEA. The CDR3 loop spans 14 amino acids. Trimming took 1 base from V and 2 from J, leaving 8 bases between them. The CDR3 reads CSVEGVTNTGELFF. The CDR3 nucleotides read TGCAGCGTTGAAGGGGTCACTAACACCGGGGAGCTGTTTTTT.

This clonotype was detected many times. The gene calls are TRBV2 and TRBJ2-7, with TRBD2 identical over 14 bases. The CDR3 consists of 13 residues. Germline V CDR1 and CDR2: SNHLY, FYNNEI. J was trimmed by 12 bases and V by 6 bases; bases with no gene match: 7. The CDR3 sequence is CASRRLAGGPTYF. The CDR3 DNA reads TGTGCCAGCAGAAGACTAGCGGGAGGGCCGACGTACTTC.

This clonotype has at least ten counts. The V and J genes are TRBV5-1 and TRBJ1-2; the match to TRBD1 covers 7 bases. CDR3 size: 16 residues. CDR1 is SGHRS, CDR2 YFSETQ, per germline. After removal of 3 bases from V and 4 bases from J, the junction contained 12 bases not matched to a gene. CDR3 residues: CASSSHGQDPLYGYTF. The CDR3 coding sequence is TGCGCCAGCAGCTCCCACGGACAGGACCCCCTCTATGGCTACACCTTC.

This chain connects TRBV27 to TRBJ1-4; TRBD1 agrees at 7 bases. The V and J ends lost 3 bases and 7 bases, in that order; junction bases with no gene match: 11. Germline V lookup: CDR1 MNHEY, CDR2 SMNVEV (reference sequence). The CDR3 consists of 16 residues. CDR3 sequence reads: CASSFRRGRKGEKLFF. As DNA, the CDR3 is TGTGCCAGCAGTTTCCGAAGGGGGCGCAAGGGTGAAAAACTGTTTTTT.

This clonotype appeared a few times. V is TRBV4-2 and J is TRBJ2-6; D not certain. The CDR3 is 16 amino acids. Germline CDR1 LGHNA, CDR2 YNFKEQ. Trimming removed 0 bases from V and 4 bases from J, with 10 bases in between. The CDR3 spells CASSQEWGPGANVLTF. CDR3 DNA: TGTGCCAGCAGCCAAGAGTGGGGTCCGGGGGCCAACGTCCTGACTTTC.

This clonotype was seen ten or more times. This chain uses TRBV2 with TRBJ1-4; D possibly corresponds to TRBD1 (5 bases). This CDR3 is 11 amino acids long. The germline gives CDR1 SNHLY, CDR2 FYNNEI. Trimming stripped 8 bases from V and 6 bases from J, with 7 bases between. In DNA, the CDR3 is TGTGCCAGCTCGGGGGATGAAAAACTGTTTTTT. Its translation: CASSGDEKLFF.

The chain joins TRBV30 to TRBJ2-2; the D gene is possibly TRBD1 (6 bases). Germline V gene lookup returns CDR1 GTSNPN and CDR2 SVGIG (reference sequence). Trimming removed 4 bases from V and 1 base from J, with 10 bases in between. The CDR3 runs 14 residues. The CDR3 protein is CAWNRELNTGELFF. The CDR3 region has the DNA TGTGCCTGGAACAGGGAGTTGAACACCGGGGAGCTGTTTTTT.

The chain is built from TRBV7-2 and TRBJ2-7; tentatively, D is TRBD1 (5 bases). CDR3 size: 16 residues. The germline gives CDR1 SGHTA, CDR2 FQGNSA. Trimming left V 2 bases short and J 1 base short, with 15 bases between. Here the CDR3 reads CASSLSHRSTSYEQYF. CDR3 nucleotides: TGTGCCAGCAGCTTATCCCACAGGTCGACGTCCTACGAGCAGTACTTC.